The text below deals with one T cell receptor beta chain. This clonotype has just a few counts. Its recognized antigen is unknown. Base qualities are not provided; no much larger clone lies one nucleotide away. The record originates from a study of T cells in Graves' hyperthyroidism and ophthalmopathy (dated by TCRdb to the late 2010s). About the study as a whole: Peripheral blood samples were taken at initial diagnosis, before any treatment was given. TCR Vbeta CDR3 sequencing of approximately 140 peripheral blood samples (roughly 43 ophthalmopathy, around 80 hyperthyroidism and some 17 progressor patients) is reported in the paper. Prospective prediction of ophthalmopathy was tested in an independent validation cohort of 18 to 20 hyperthyroidism patients and some 17 patients who later progressed to ophthalmopathy. In addition, the study compared T-cell repertoires in thyroid tissue and in blood from roughly six Graves' hyperthyroidism patients. To identify distinguishing TCR V-J signatures, a discovery cohort of about 95 patients was used, comprising 43 with Graves' ophthalmopathy and roughly 60 with stable Graves' hyperthyroidism. The 100 or so discovery patients were randomly split 7:3 into training and test sets. Following sampling, methimazole starting at 30 mg daily was given to hyperthyroidism patients, and high-dose intravenous methylprednisolone was given to ophthalmopathy patients. On the study overall, not on this receptor specifically: No statistical method was used to fix the sample size in advance, and group allocation was not hidden from the investigators. Blood samples also contained most of the expanded thyroid clonotypes (frequency above 0.001), which suggests that blood repertoires may reflect thyroid immune responses. In validation, the model predicted progression to ophthalmopathy a median of roughly 6.5 months before onset, with 70% to 71% sensitivity and more than 72% specificity. Ophthalmopathy was separated from stable hyperthyroidism by a 13 V-J signature model, with 85% to 90% sensitivity and roughly 81% specificity obtained in cross-validation and 80%/75% obtained in testing.

Germline trimming: 3 bases from V, 7 bases from J; junction bases outside gene matches: 4. The CDR3 holds 14 amino acids from the cysteine to the phenylalanine. Only the CDR3 region is kept as DNA, spanning 42 bases read in frame from base 1. The germline V gene (reference sequence) yields SGHNT for CDR1 and YYREEE for CDR2. Amplification of TCR beta CDR3 regions was carried out from RNA transcripts. For the first round of RT-PCR on the TCR CDR3, the HTBI primer set was used together with the Qiagen OneStep RT-PCR kit. Libraries were constructed in a second round of multiplex PCR, after which size selection and purification were performed. Sequencing of the libraries was done on an Illumina HiSeq2000 using paired-end 100 bp reads. The paper's data handling went like this. SOAPnuke was used to process the raw data, with reads discarded if the reads contained adapters or uncalled bases, had a mean Phred below 15, or lacked an exact constant-primer or identifier match. High-quality paired reads were merged using COPE v1.2.5, and each unique nucleotide sequence was defined as a clonotype. MiTCR v1.1 was used to align clonotypes to the IMGT TRBV, TRBD and TRBJ reference segments. Only V-J combinations with frequency above 0.0001, covering about 99% of repertoires, were analysed. A TCS score was defined as the ratio between F50 (clonal expansion) and ExV (chaos), using BLOSUM62-based TCRdist between CDR3 peptides within each V-J. Welch's t-statistics and random forest reduced 450 to 600 V-J features to 13, which were used in a naive Bayes classifier (R e1071). The public reads were run again by TCRdb, first through fastp at Q25 and then through MiXCR, and only productive beta chains were kept. Rows are combined by CDR3 protein, so each entry shows the most common genes and DNA. For this entry, the V and J calls and clone size follow TCRdb and not the study's own pipeline. The sample profile shows some 300,000 distinct CDR3 sequences; roughly 19% of them were found once. The top ten hold less than 40% of the sample.

Ophthalmopathy patients had moderately to severely active disease, with a Clinical Activity Score of 3 or more, a NOSPECS grade of 4 or more, and a disease duration of less than 3 months. Patients with uncontrolled infections, other autoimmune diseases, pregnancy or lactation were excluded. Diagnoses were established on the basis of clinical symptoms, serum thyroxine and TRAb, thyroid ultrasound, and orbital computed tomography. PBMCs were separated from around 9.1 ml of fresh peripheral blood using Ficoll-Paque density gradient centrifugation. Trizol reagent was used to extract total RNA, and RNA quality was then checked on an Agilent 2100 Bioanalyzer.

Material for sequencing was blood. The rearrangement joined TRBV5-4 to TRBJ1-6; 7 bases in the junction line up with TRBD1. The sequence came from a man aged 50 to 60 with Graves' ophthalmopathy. The CDR3 loop reads CASSSDRANSPLHF. The bases are TGTGCCAGCAGCTCAGACAGGGCAAATTCACCCCTCCACTTT.